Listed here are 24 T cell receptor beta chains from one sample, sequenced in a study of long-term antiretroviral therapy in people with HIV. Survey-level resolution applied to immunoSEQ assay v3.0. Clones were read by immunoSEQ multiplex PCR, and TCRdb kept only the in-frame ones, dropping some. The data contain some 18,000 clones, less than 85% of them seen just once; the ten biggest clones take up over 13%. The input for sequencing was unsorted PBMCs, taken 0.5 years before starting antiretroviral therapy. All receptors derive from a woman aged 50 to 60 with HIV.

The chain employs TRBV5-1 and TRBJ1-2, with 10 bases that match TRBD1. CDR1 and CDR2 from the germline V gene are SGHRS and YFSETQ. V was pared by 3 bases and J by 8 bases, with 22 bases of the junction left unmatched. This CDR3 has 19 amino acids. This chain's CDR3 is CASSSGAPSLGQGMGGYTF. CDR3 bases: TGCGCCAGCAGCTCGGGGGCGCCCAGCCTGGGACAGGGGATGGGCGGCTACACCTTC.

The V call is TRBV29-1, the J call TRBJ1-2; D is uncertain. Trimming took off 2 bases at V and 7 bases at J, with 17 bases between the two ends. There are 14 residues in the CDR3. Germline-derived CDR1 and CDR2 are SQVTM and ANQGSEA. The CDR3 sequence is CSVEKMASARGYTF. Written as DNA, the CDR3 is TGCAGCGTTGAAAAGATGGCCTCCGCGCGTGGCTACACCTTC.

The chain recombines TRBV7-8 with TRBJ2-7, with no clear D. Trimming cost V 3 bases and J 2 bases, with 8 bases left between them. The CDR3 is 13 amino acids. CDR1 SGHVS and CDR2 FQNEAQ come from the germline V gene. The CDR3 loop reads CASSFGRTYEQYV. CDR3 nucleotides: TGTGCCAGCAGCTTCGGCAGAACCTACGAGCAGTACGTC.

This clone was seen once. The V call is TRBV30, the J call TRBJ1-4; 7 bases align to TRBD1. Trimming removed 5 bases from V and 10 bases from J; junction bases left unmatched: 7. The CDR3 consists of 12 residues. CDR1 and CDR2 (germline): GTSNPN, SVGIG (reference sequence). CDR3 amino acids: CAWGTGVGKLFF. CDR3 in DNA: TGTGCCTGGGGTACAGGGGTAGGAAAACTGTTTTTT.

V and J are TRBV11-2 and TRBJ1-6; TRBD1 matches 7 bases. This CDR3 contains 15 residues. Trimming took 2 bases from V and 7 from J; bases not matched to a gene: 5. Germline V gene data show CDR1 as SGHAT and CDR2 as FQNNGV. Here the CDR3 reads CASSLSGQDNSPLHF. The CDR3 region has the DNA TGTGCCAGCAGCTTATCAGGACAGGACAATTCACCCCTCCACTTT.

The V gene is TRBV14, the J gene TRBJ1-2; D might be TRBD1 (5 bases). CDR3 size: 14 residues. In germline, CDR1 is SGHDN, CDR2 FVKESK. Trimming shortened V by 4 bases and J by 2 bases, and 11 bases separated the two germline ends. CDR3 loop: CASSPGPNNYGYTF. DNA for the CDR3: TGTGCCAGCAGCCCGGGGCCCAACAACTATGGCTACACCTTC.

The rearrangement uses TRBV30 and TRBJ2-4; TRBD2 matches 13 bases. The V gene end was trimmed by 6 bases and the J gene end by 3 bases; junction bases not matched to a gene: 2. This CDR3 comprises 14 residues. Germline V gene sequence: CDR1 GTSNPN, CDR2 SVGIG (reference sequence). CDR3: CACTSGGDKNIQYF. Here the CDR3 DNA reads TGTGCCTGTACTAGCGGGGGGGACAAAAACATTCAGTACTTC.

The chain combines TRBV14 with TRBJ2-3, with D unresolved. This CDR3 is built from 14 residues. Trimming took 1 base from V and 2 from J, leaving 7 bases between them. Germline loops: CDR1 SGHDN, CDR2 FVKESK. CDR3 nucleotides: TGTGCCAGCAGCCAAGGAATCCACACAGATACGCAGTATTTT. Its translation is CASSQGIHTDTQYF.

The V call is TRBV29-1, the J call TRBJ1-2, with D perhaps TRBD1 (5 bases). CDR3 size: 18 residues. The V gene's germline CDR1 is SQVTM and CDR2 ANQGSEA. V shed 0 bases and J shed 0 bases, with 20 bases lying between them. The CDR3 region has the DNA TGCAGCGTTGAAGAGAGGTTGGGGCGGGGAGCGGCTAACTATGGCTACACCTTC. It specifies CSVEERLGRGAANYGYTF.

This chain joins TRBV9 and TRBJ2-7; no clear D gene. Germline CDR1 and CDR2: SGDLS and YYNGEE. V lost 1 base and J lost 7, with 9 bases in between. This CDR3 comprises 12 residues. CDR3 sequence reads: CASSVTGLEQYF. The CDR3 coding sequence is TGTGCCAGCAGCGTAACCGGCCTTGAGCAGTACTTC.

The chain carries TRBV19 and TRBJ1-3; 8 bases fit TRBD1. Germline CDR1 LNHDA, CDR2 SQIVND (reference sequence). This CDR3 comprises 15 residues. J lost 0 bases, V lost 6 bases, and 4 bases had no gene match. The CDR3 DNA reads TGTGCCAGTAGGGGACAGGCGATCTCTGGAAACACCATATATTTT. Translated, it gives CASRGQAISGNTIYF.

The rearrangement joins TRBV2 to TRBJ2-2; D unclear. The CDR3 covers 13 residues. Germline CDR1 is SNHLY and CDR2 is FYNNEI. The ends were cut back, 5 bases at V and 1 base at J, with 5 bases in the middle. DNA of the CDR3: TGTGCCAGCAGTACCCTGAACACCGGGGAGCTGTTTTTT. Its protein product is CASSTLNTGELFF.

CDR3 nucleotides: TGCAGCGCCGAGACAGGGGATGGCTACACCTTC. It codes for CSAETGDGYTF. The rearrangement links TRBV29-1 to TRBJ1-2, with TRBD1 matching 8 bases. The CDR3 totals 11 residues. Trimming took 7 bases from V and 6 from J; bases not matched to a gene: 4. The germline V gene has CDR1 SQVTM and CDR2 ANQGSEA.

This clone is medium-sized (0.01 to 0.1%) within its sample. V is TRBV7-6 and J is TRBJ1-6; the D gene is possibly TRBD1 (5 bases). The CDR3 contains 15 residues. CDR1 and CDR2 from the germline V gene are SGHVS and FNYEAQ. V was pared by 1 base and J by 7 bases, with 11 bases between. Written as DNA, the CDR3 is TGTGCCAGCAGCTTAGGCAACCCAGGGAATTCACCCCTCCACTTT. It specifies CASSLGNPGNSPLHF. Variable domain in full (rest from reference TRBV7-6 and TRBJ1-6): GAGVSQSPRYKVTKRGQDVALRCDPISGHVSLYWYRQALGQGPEFLTYFNYEAQQDKSGLPNDRFSAERPEGSISTLTIQRTEQRDSAMYRCASSLGNPGNSPLHFGNGTRLTVT.

CDR3 in DNA: TGTGCCTGGAGGGACAACACTGAAGCTTTCTTT. Amino acids: CAWRDNTEAFF. The V gene is TRBV30, the J gene TRBJ1-1; D is unresolved. The CDR3 runs to 11 residues. Trimming took 3 bases from V and 2 from J, leaving 4 bases between them. CDR1 and CDR2 from the germline V gene are GTSNPN and SVGIG (reference sequence).

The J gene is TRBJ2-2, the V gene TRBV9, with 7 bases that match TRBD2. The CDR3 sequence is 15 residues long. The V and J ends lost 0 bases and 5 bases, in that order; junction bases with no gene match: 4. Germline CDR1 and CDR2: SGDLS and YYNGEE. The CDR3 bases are TGTGCCAGCAGCGTAGCCAGCGGGGAGACCGGGGAGCTGTTTTTT. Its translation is CASSVASGETGELFF.

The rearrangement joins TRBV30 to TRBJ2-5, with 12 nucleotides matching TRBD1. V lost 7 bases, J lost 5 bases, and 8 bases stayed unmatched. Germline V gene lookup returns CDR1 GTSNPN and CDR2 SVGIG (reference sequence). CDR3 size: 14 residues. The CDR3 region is CASRGTGGLETQYF. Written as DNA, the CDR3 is TGTGCCTCGAGAGGGACAGGGGGCCTTGAGACCCAGTACTTC.

Here the CDR3 reads CASSSRDTQYF. The CDR3 region has the DNA TGTGCCAGCAGTTCCCGAGATACGCAGTATTTT. The V gene is TRBV27, the J gene TRBJ2-3; D is uncertain. Germline V lookup: CDR1 MNHEY, CDR2 SMNVEV (reference sequence). V lost 4 bases and J 5 bases, leaving 4 bases between the germline ends. This CDR3 spans 11 amino acids.

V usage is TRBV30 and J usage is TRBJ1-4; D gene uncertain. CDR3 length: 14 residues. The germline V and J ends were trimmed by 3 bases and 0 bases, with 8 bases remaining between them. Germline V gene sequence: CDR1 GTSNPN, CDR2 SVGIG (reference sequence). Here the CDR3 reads CAWRVKATNEKLFF. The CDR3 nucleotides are TGTGCCTGGAGAGTCAAGGCAACTAATGAAAAACTGTTTTTT.

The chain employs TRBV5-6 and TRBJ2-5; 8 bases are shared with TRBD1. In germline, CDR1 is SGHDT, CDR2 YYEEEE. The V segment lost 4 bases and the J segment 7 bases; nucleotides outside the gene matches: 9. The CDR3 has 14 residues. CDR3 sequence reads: CASSASGGRGTQYF. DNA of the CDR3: TGTGCCAGCAGCGCATCAGGGGGCCGGGGGACCCAGTACTTC.

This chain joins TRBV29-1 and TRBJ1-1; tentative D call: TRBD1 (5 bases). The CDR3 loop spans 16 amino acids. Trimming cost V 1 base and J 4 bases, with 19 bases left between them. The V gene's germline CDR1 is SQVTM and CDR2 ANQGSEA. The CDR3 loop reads CSVEGGYLGFSTEAFF. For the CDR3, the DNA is TGCAGCGTTGAAGGGGGGTATTTGGGCTTTAGCACTGAAGCTTTCTTT.

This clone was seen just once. The CDR3 DNA follows: TGTGCCAGCAGCCTCACTAGCGGCGTCCACCAAGAGACCCAGTACTTC. As protein: CASSLTSGVHQETQYF. The rearrangement uses TRBV11-3 and TRBJ2-5, with 8 bases lining up with TRBD2. The V gene's germline CDR1 is SGHNT and CDR2 YENEEA. V shed 5 bases, J shed 0 bases, and the junction held 8 bases outside the gene matches. The CDR3 has 16 residues.

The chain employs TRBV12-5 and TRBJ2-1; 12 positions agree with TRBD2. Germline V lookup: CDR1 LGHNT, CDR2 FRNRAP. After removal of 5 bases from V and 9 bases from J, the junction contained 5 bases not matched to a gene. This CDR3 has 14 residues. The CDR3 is CASGPSGGVGEQFF. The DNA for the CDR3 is TGTGCTAGTGGTCCTAGCGGGGGGGTGGGTGAGCAGTTCTTC.

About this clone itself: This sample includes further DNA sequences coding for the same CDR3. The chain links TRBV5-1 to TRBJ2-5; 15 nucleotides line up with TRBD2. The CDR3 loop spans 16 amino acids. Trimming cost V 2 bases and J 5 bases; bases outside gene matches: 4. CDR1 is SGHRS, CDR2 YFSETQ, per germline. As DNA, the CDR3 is TGCGCCAGCAGCTTCGGACTAGCGGGGGGGGTGGAGACCCAGTACTTC. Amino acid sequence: CASSFGLAGGVETQYF.